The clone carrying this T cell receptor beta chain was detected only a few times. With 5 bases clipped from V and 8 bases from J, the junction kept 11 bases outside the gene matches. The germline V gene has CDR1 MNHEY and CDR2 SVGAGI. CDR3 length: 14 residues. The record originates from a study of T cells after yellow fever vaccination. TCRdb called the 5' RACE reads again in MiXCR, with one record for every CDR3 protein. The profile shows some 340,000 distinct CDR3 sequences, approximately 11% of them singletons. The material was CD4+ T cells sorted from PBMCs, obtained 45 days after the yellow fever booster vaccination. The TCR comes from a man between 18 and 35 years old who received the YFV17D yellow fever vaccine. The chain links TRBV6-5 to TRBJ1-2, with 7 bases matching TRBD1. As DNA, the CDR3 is TGTGCCAGCAGTAACCCTACAGGGGTCAGCGGCTACACCTTC. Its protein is CASSNPTGVSGYTF.